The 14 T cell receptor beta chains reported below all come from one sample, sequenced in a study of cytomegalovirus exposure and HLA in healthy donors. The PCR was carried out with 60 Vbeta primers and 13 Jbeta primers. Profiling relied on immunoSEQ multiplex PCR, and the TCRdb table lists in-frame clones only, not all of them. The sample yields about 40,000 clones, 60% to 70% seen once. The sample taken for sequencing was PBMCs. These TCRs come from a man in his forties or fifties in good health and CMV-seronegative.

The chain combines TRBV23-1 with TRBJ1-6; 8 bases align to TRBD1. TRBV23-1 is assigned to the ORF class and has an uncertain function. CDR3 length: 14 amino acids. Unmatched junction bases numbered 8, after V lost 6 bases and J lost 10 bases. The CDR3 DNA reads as TGCGCCAGCAGACAAGACAGGGGCGGCTCACCCCTCCACTTT. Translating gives CASRQDRGGSPLHF.

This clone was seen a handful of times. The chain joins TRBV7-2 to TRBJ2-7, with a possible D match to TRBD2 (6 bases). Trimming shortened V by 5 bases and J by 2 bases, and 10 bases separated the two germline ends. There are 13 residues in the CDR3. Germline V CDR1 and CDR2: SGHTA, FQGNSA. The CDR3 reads CASSPGLPYEQYF. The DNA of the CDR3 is TGTGCCAGCAGCCCGGGACTCCCCTACGAGCAGTACTTC.

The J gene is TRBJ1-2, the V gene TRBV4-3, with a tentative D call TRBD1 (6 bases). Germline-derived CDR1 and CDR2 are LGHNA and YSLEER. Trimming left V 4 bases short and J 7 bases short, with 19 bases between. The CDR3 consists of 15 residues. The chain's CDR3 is CASSPDVSGGLGYTF. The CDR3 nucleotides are TGCGCCAGCAGCCCCGACGTATCGGGGGGCCTTGGCTACACCTTC.

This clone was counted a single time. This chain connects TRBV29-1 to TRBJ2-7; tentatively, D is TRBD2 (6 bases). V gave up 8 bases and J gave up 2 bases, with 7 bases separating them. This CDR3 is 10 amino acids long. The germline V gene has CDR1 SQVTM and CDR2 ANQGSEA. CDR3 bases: TGCAGCCCGGGGGCCTACGAGCAGTACTTC. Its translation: CSPGAYEQYF.

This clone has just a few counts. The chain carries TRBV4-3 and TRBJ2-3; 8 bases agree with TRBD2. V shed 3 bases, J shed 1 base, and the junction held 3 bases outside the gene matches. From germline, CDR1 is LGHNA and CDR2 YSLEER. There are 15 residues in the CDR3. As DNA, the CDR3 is TGCGCCAGCAGCCAGGGACTAGGGGGCACAGATACGCAGTATTTT. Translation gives CASSQGLGGTDTQYF.

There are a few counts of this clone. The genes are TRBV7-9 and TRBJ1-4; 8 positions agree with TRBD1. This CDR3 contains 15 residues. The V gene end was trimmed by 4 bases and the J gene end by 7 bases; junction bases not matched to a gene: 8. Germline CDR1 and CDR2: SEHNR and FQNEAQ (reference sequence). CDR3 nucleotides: TGTGCCAGCAGCTCAACCGGGACAGGAGGTGAAAAACTGTTTTTT. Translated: CASSSTGTGGEKLFF.

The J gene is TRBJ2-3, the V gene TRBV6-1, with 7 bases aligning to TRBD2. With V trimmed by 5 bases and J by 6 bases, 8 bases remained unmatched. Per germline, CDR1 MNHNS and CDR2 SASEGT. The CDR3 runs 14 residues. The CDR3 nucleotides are TGTGCCAGCAGTCCCTGGGAGGGCGCGGATACGCAGTATTTT. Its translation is CASSPWEGADTQYF.

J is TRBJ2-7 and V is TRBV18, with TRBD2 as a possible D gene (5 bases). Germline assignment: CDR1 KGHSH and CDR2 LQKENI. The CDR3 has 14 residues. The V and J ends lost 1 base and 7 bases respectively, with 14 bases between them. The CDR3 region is CASSPREGPVEQYF. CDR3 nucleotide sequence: TGTGCCAGCTCACCACGTGAGGGTCCTGTGGAGCAGTACTTC.

The CDR3 here is CASSVGNRLQETQYF. The CDR3 bases are TGTGCCAGCAGCGTGGGGAACAGGCTCCAAGAGACCCAGTACTTC. The rearrangement links TRBV9 to TRBJ2-5; weak D call: TRBD1 (5 bases). Germline V CDR1 and CDR2: SGDLS, YYNGEE. V was shortened by 2 bases and J by 1 base, with 12 bases between the two germline ends. The CDR3 runs 15 residues.

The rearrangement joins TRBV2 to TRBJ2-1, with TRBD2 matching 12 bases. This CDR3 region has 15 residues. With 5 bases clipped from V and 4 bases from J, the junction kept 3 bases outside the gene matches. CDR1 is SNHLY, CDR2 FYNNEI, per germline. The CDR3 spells CASSLAGGTYNEQFF. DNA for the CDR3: TGTGCCAGCAGTCTAGCGGGGGGGACTTACAATGAGCAGTTCTTC.

CDR3 residues: CASSLPGPWENTIYF. The DNA for the CDR3 is TGTGCCAGCAGTCTTCCGGGCCCCTGGGAGAACACCATATATTTT. V and J are TRBV28 and TRBJ1-3; D ambiguous. Germline CDR1 and CDR2: MDHEN and SYDVKM. Trimming took 5 bases from V and 7 from J, leaving 18 bases between them. The CDR3 length is 15 residues.

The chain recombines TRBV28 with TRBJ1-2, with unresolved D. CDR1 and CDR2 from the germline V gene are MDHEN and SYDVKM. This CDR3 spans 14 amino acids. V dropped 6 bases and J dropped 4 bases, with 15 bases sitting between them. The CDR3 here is CASSLRAQSYGYTF. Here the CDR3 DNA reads TGTGCCAGCAGCTTGAGGGCGCAGAGCTATGGCTACACCTTC.

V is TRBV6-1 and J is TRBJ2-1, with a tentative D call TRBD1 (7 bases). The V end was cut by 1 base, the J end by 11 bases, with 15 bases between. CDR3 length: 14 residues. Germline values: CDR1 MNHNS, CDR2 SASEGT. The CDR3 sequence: CASSEGDRLDQQFF. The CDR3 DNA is TGTGCCAGCAGTGAAGGGGACAGACTAGATCAGCAGTTCTTC.

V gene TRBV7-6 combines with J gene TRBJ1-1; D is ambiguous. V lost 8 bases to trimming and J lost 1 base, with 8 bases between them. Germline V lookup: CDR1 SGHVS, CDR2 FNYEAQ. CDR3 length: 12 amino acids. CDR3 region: CASRSWNTEAFF. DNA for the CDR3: TGTGCCAGCCGCTCTTGGAACACTGAAGCTTTCTTT.